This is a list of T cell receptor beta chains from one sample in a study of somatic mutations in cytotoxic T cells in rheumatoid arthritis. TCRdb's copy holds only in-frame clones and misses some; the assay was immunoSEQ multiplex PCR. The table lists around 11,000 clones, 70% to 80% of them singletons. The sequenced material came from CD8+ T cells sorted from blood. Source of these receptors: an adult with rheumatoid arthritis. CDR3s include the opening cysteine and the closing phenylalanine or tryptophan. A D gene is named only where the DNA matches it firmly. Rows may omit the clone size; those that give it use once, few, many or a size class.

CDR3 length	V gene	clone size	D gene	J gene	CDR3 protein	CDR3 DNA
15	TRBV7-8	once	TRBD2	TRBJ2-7	CASSFRGTSGNEQYF	TGTGCCAGCAGCTTTAGAGGGACTAGCGGGAACGAGCAGTACTTC
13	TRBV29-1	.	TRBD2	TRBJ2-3	CSVDSGGVDTQYF	TGCAGCGTTGATAGCGGGGGCGTGGATACGCAGTATTTT
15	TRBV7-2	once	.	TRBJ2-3	CASRKRLYYTDTQYF	TGTGCCAGCAGAAAACGACTCTATTACACAGATACGCAGTATTTT
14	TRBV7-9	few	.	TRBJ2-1	CARNSLDLGHEQFF	TGTGCCCGAAATTCCCTAGATTTAGGACATGAGCAGTTCTTC
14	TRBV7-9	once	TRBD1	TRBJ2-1	CASSVDRGWNEQFF	TGTGCCAGCAGCGTCGACAGGGGATGGAATGAGCAGTTCTTC
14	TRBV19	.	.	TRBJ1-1	CASSIIGGGTEAFF	TGTGCCAGTAGTATTATAGGGGGGGGCACTGAAGCTTTCTTT
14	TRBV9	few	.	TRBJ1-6	CASSARRYNSPLHF	TGTGCCAGCAGTGCCAGGAGATATAATTCACCCCTCCACTTT
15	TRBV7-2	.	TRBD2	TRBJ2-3	CASSPDSGGTDTQYF	TGTGCCAGCAGCCCAGATAGCGGGGGAACAGATACGCAGTATTTT
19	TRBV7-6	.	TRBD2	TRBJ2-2	CASSLIHTVRTSYVRELFF	TGTGCCAGCAGCTTAATCCACACCGTAAGGACTAGCTATGTGCGGGAGCTGTTTTTT
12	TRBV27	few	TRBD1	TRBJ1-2	CASSETGGGYTF	TGTGCCAGCAGTGAGACAGGGGGCGGCTACACCTTC
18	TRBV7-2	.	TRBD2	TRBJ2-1	CASKRTSGIPSSYNEQFF	TGTGCCAGCAAAAGGACTAGCGGGATCCCGAGCTCCTACAATGAGCAGTTCTTC
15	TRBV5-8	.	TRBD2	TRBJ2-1	CASSLASGSYNEQFF	TGTGCCAGCAGCTTGGCTAGCGGGAGTTACAATGAGCAGTTCTTC
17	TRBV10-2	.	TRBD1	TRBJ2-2	CASQTGFHLSLSGELFF	TGCGCCAGCCAGACAGGGTTCCATCTATCACTGTCCGGGGAGCTGTTTTTT
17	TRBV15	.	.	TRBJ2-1	CATSLGTEHPTYNEQFF	TGTGCCACCAGCCTAGGGACGGAACACCCTACCTACAATGAGCAGTTCTTC
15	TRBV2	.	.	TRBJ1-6	CASSGQTVADSPLHF	TGTGCCAGCAGTGGACAAACAGTGGCGGATTCACCCCTCCACTTT
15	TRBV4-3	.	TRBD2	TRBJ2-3	CASSPGTSGPPAQYF	TGCGCCAGCAGCCCCGGGACTAGCGGGCCCCCAGCGCAGTATTTT
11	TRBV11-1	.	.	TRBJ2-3	CASTLGDTQYF	TGTGCCAGCACCCTCGGGGATACGCAGTATTTT
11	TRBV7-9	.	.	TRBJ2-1	CASRWGNEQFF	TGTGCCAGCAGGTGGGGCAATGAGCAGTTCTTC
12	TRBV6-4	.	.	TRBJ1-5	CASSHEGQPQHF	TGTGCCAGCAGTCATGAAGGTCAGCCCCAGCATTTT
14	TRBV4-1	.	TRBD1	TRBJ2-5	CASSQEGQQETQYF	TGCGCCAGCAGCCAAGAGGGACAGCAAGAGACCCAGTACTTC
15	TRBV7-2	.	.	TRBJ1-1	CASSLSLGLNTEAFF	TGTGCCAGCAGCTTATCCCTGGGCCTGAACACTGAAGCTTTCTTT
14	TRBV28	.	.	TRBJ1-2	CASSFVTPLHGYTF	TGTGCCAGCAGTTTCGTTACCCCGCTTCATGGCTACACCTTC
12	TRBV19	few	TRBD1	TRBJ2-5	CAIIDRGETQYF	TGTGCCATCATTGACAGGGGAGAGACCCAGTACTTC
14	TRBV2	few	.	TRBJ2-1	CASRTRIGWNEQFF	TGTGCCAGCAGAACGAGGATTGGGTGGAATGAGCAGTTCTTC
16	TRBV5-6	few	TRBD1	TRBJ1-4	CASSLGTGGANEKLFF	TGTGCCAGCAGCCTGGGGACAGGGGGAGCTAATGAAAAACTGTTTTTT
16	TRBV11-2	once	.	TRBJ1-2	CASSLDPRPEKYGYTF	TGTGCCAGCAGCTTAGACCCCCGGCCCGAGAAGTATGGCTACACCTTC
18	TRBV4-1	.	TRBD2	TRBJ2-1	CASSQVSGLASSYNEQFF	TGCGCCAGCAGCCAAGTTTCCGGACTAGCGAGCTCCTACAATGAGCAGTTCTTC
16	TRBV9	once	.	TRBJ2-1	CASSVEGGNSYNEQFF	TGTGCCAGCAGCGTTGAGGGCGGGAACTCCTACAATGAGCAGTTCTTC
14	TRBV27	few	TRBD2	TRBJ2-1	CASSFQRETYEQFF	TGTGCCAGCAGTTTCCAGCGGGAGACCTATGAGCAGTTCTTC
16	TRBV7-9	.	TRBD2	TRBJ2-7	CASSAPGGVSSYEQYF	TGTGCCAGCAGCGCTCCCGGGGGGGTCAGCTCCTACGAGCAGTACTTC
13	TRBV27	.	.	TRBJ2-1	CASSPTTVNEQFF	TGTGCCAGCAGTCCCACGACAGTCAATGAGCAGTTCTTC
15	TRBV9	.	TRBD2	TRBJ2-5	CASSGLSGEVETQYF	TGTGCCAGCAGCGGGCTTAGCGGGGAGGTTGAGACCCAGTACTTC
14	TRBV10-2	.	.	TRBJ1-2	CASSEAGTNYGYTF	TGCGCCAGCAGTGAGGCCGGGACTAACTATGGCTACACCTTC
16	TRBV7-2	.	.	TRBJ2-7	CASSLGKGSLRYEQYF	TGTGCCAGCAGCTTAGGGAAAGGGAGCCTTAGGTACGAGCAGTACTTC
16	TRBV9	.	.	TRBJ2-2	CASSVAGGSETGELFF	TGTGCCAGCAGCGTAGCTGGGGGCAGTGAAACCGGGGAGCTGTTTTTT
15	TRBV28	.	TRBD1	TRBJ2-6	CASGTGGSGANVLTF	TGTGCCAGCGGGACAGGGGGCTCTGGGGCCAACGTCCTGACTTTC
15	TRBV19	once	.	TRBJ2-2	CASSYTDEGVGELFF	TGTGCCAGTAGTTATACTGATGAGGGTGTCGGGGAGCTGTTTTTT
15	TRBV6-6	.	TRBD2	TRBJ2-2	CASSKLAGGNGELFF	TGTGCCAGCAGTAAACTAGCGGGGGGAAACGGGGAGCTGTTTTTT
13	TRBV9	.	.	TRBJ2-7	CASSDQLDHEQYF	TGTGCCAGCAGCGACCAGCTGGACCACGAGCAGTACTTC
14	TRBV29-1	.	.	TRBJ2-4	CSVEAGLAKNIQYF	TGCAGCGTTGAAGCAGGGCTAGCCAAAAACATTCAGTACTTC
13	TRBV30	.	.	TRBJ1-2	CAWRGTQPYGYTF	TGTGCCTGGAGGGGAACGCAGCCCTATGGCTACACCTTC
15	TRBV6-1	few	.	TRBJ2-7	CASTENSGASYEQYF	TGTGCCAGCACCGAAAACTCAGGGGCTTCCTACGAGCAGTACTTC
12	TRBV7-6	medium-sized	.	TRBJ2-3	CASSLSTDTQYF	TGTGCCAGCAGCTTATCCACAGATACGCAGTATTTT
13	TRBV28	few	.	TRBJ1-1	CASRLSLNTEAFF	TGTGCCAGCAGACTTTCGTTGAACACTGAAGCTTTCTTT
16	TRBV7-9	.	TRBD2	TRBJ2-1	CASSSKGLAGYNEQFF	TGTGCCAGCAGCTCGAAGGGACTAGCGGGATACAATGAGCAGTTCTTC
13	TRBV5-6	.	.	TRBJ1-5	CASSFNSNQPQHF	TGTGCCAGCAGCTTCAATAGCAATCAGCCCCAGCATTTT
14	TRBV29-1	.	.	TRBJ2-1	CSVDHSRRGNEQFF	TGCAGCGTTGACCACTCGAGGAGGGGGAATGAGCAGTTCTTC
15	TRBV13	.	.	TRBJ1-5	CASSLGFGSNQPQHF	TGTGCCAGCAGCTTAGGGTTTGGAAGCAATCAGCCCCAGCATTTT
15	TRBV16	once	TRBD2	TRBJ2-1	CASSQPLAGYNEQFF	TGTGCCAGCAGCCAACCCCTAGCGGGCTACAATGAGCAGTTCTTC
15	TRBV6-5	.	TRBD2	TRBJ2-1	CASSYLGLAVDEQFF	TGTGCCAGCAGTTACTTGGGACTAGCCGTCGATGAGCAGTTCTTC
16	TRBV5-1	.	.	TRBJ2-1	CASSLVGDGAWNEQFF	TGCGCCAGCAGCTTGGTGGGGGATGGGGCCTGGAATGAGCAGTTCTTC
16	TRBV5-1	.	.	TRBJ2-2	CASSAFRDQNTGELFF	TGCGCCAGCAGCGCCTTCCGGGACCAAAACACCGGGGAGCTGTTTTTT
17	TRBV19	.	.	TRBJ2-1	CASSTWVLADSGNEQFF	TGTGCCAGTAGTACCTGGGTGCTCGCAGATTCTGGGAATGAGCAGTTCTTC
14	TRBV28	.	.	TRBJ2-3	CASSFLGPADTQYF	TGTGCCAGCAGTTTCTTGGGGCCAGCAGATACGCAGTATTTT